The entry below describes one T cell receptor (beta chain). The antigen remains unidentified. The sample belongs to a study of cytomegalovirus exposure and HLA in healthy donors. Primers for the PCR totalled 60 Vbeta and 13 Jbeta. Only in-frame clones appear in the TCRdb table, and some are missing; sequencing was by immunoSEQ multiplex PCR. This table holds about 98,000 clones, roughly 80% found once. Study results and caveats: Later on, a genetic analysis was performed. It linked a missense variant in DCLRE1C with V- and J-gene trimming of TCR beta.

There are 14 residues in the CDR3. The germline gives CDR1 MNHNY, CDR2 SVGAGI (reference sequence). V dropped 2 bases and J dropped 7; count of bases not matched to a gene: 6. This clonotype was sampled from a man in his 60s in good health and CMV-seropositive. The V and J genes are TRBV6-6 and TRBJ1-2, with 8 bases fitting TRBD1. The sequenced sample was PBMCs. CDR3 coding DNA: TGTGCCAGCAGTTACCCAGGGGGCGCGGGTGGCTACACCTTC. Protein: CASSYPGGAGGYTF.